This section outlines one TCR beta chain sequence together with its context. No cognate antigen has been identified for it. The input lacks base qualities; no much larger clone sits a single base away. TCR beta CDR3 regions were amplified from RNA transcripts. For the first round of RT-PCR on the TCR CDR3, the HTBI primer set was used together with the Qiagen OneStep RT-PCR kit. The libraries were constructed in a second round of multiplex PCR and then size-selected and purified. Sequencing of the libraries was done on an Illumina HiSeq2000 using paired-end 100 bp reads. Per the source publication's procedure: SOAPnuke was used to process the raw data, throwing out any read that contained adapters or uncalled bases, had a mean Phred below 15, or lacked an exact constant-primer or identifier match. High-quality paired reads were merged with COPE v1.2.5, and unique nucleotide sequences were defined as clonotypes. MiTCR v1.1 was used to align the clonotypes against IMGT TRBV, TRBD and TRBJ reference segments. Analysis was restricted to V-J combinations with a frequency above 0.0001, which covered about 99% of repertoires. The TCS score was defined as the ratio of F50 (clonal expansion) to E x V (chaos), calculated using BLOSUM62-based TCRdist between CDR3 peptides within each V-J. Welch's t-statistics and random forest reduced fewer than 550 V-J features to under 15, which were used in a naive Bayes classifier (R e1071). The public reads were run again by TCRdb, first through fastp at Q25 and then through MiXCR, and only productive beta chains were kept. Duplicate CDR3 protein sequences are folded into a single record with the most common DNA and genes. V and J calls and clone size were set by TCRdb, not the authors. The sample table contains 360,000 or so distinct CDR3 sequences; only one count was recorded for 13% to 15% of them. The ten largest account for roughly 20% of the sample.

The data are from a study of T cells in Graves' hyperthyroidism and ophthalmopathy (dated by TCRdb to between 2018 and 2021). About the study as a whole: Peripheral blood samples were taken at the time of initial diagnosis, prior to any treatment. A discovery cohort of about 100 patients, about 40 with Graves' ophthalmopathy and approximately 55 with stable Graves' hyperthyroidism, was used to find distinguishing TCR V-J signatures. Prospective prediction of ophthalmopathy was tested in an independent validation cohort of 18 to 20 hyperthyroidism patients and approximately 17 patients who later progressed to ophthalmopathy. The 100 discovery patients were randomly split 7:3 into training and test sets. In roughly six Graves' hyperthyroidism patients, the study also compared T-cell repertoires from thyroid tissue with T-cell repertoires from blood. Following sampling, methimazole starting at 30 mg daily was given to hyperthyroidism patients, and high-dose intravenous methylprednisolone was given to ophthalmopathy patients. The paper reports TCR Vbeta CDR3 sequencing of 130 to 150 peripheral blood samples: around 45 ophthalmopathy, 75 to 80 hyperthyroidism and roughly 17 progressor patients. Study-wide findings and limitations: In cross-validation, a model built on a 13 V-J signature told ophthalmopathy apart from stable hyperthyroidism with approximately 90% sensitivity and around 81% specificity, and in testing the same model reached 80%/75%. No statistical method was used to fix the sample size in advance, and group allocation was not hidden from the investigators. Most expanded thyroid clonotypes (frequency above 0.001) were also detected in blood, a finding suggesting that blood repertoires may reflect thyroid immune responses. In validation, the model predicted progression to ophthalmopathy a median of 6.5 months before onset, with about 64% sensitivity and about 72% specificity.

In the ophthalmopathy patients, disease was moderately to severely active, with a Clinical Activity Score of 3 or more, a NOSPECS grade of 4 or more, and a duration of less than 3 months. Any patient with an uncontrolled infection, another autoimmune disease, pregnancy or lactation was excluded. Diagnoses were established on the basis of clinical symptoms, serum thyroxine and TRAb, thyroid ultrasound, and orbital computed tomography. Ficoll-Paque density gradient centrifugation was used to isolate PBMCs from approximately 11 ml of fresh peripheral blood. Total RNA was extracted using Trizol reagent, and RNA quality was assessed on an Agilent 2100 Bioanalyzer. V loses 5 bases of germline sequence and J loses 8 bases, and the interval between the two ends is 7 bases. CDR1 and CDR2, per the germline V gene, are SGHRS and YFSETQ. Taken from cysteine to phenylalanine, the CDR3 has 10 residues. Only the CDR3 DNA is retained, 30 bases long and in frame from the first base.

The rearrangement joined TRBV5-1 to TRBJ1-2; no D segment can be confidently identified. This TCR came from a woman aged 60-75 years with Graves' ophthalmopathy. The source material was blood. The sequence in DNA is TGCGCCAGCAGGACGGGCGGCTACACCTTC. Its product reads: CASRTGGYTF.